This entry lists 8 T cell receptor beta chains sequenced from one sample in a study of neoadjuvant anti-PD-1 for oral cavity cancer. Time point meaning: after neoadjuvant nivolumab, at surgical resection. Assay: immunoSEQ multiplex PCR; the TCRdb copy retains only in-frame clones and omits some. This table holds tens of thousands of clones, about 85% found once. The material sequenced was PBMCs, taken after nivolumab (anti-PD-1) treatment. The receptor set was obtained from a person aged 35 to 85 with oral cavity squamous cell carcinoma.

The chain joins TRBV6-5 to TRBJ2-7; tentative D call: TRBD2 (6 bases). The germline V gene encodes CDR1 MNHEY and CDR2 SVGAGI. CDR3 length: 14 amino acids. Between the trimmed V and J ends, which lost 5 bases and 3 bases, there was a span of 14 bases. In DNA form, the CDR3 reads TGTGCCAGCAGTACGGGAGTACTTAACTACGAGCAGTACTTC. Translated: CASSTGVLNYEQYF.

This clone was seen a few times. The chain is built from TRBV29-1 and TRBJ1-1; no firm D call. Trimming stripped 7 bases from V and 0 bases from J, with 9 bases between. CDR1 is SQVTM, CDR2 ANQGSEA, per germline. This CDR3 spans 12 amino acids. The CDR3 loop is CSAEGVNTEAFF. CDR3 DNA: TGCAGCGCCGAAGGAGTGAACACTGAAGCTTTCTTT. Complete variable domain (other parts from reference TRBV29-1 and TRBJ1-1): SAVISQKPSRDICQRGTSLTIQCQVDSQVTMMFWYRQQPGQSLTLIATANQGSEATYESGFVIDKFPISRPNLTFSTLTVSNMSPEDSSIYLCSAEGVNTEAFFGQGTRLTVV.

This clone was observed once. CDR3 sequence: CASSFGSYEQYF. CDR3 coding DNA: TGTGCCAGCAGCTTCGGGAGCTACGAGCAGTACTTC. The J gene is TRBJ2-7, the V gene TRBV5-4, with D possibly TRBD2 on 6 matching bases. CDR1 is SGHNT, CDR2 YYREEE, per germline (reference sequence). CDR3 length: 12 residues. The V gene lost 2 bases and the J gene lost 3 bases, with 6 bases spanning the gap. The whole variable domain, remainder taken from reference TRBV5-4 and TRBJ2-7, is ETGVTQSPTHLIKTRGQQVTLRCSSQSGHNTVSWYQQALGQGPQFIFQYYREEENGRGNFPPRFSGLQFPNYSSELNVNALELDDSALYLCASSFGSYEQYFGPGTRLTVT.

This sequence joins TRBV7-9 and TRBJ1-4; D is possibly TRBD1 (6 bases). The CDR3 extends over 15 amino acids. Per germline, CDR1 SEHNR and CDR2 FQNEAQ (reference sequence). Trimming left V 2 bases short and J 8 bases short, with 15 bases between. The CDR3: CASSLPRGGDEKLFF. CDR3 nucleotide sequence: TGTGCCAGCAGCTTACCCCGAGGGGGAGACGAAAAACTGTTTTTT. Complete variable domain (other parts from reference TRBV7-9 and TRBJ1-4): DTGVSQNPRHKITKRGQNVTFRCDPISEHNRLYWYRQTLGQGPEFLTYFQNEAQLEKSRLLSDRFSAERPKGSFSTLEIQRTEQGDSAMYLCASSLPRGGDEKLFFGSGTQLSVL.

The chain employs TRBV2 and TRBJ2-3; weak D call: TRBD2 (6 bases). V was trimmed by 7 bases and J by 6 bases, leaving 14 bases between them. This CDR3 spans 13 amino acids. CDR1 and CDR2 from the germline V gene are SNHLY and FYNNEI. The CDR3 spells CASIPRGGDTQYF. The CDR3 DNA follows: TGTGCCAGCATCCCTAGGGGAGGCGATACGCAGTATTTT. Full variable domain (outside the CDR3, taken from reference TRBV2 and TRBJ2-3): EPEVTQTPSHQVTQMGQEVILRCVPISNHLYFYWYRQILGQKVEFLVSFYNNEISEKSEIFDDQFSVERPDGSNFTLKIRSTKLEDSAMYFCASIPRGGDTQYFGPGTRLTVL.

V and J are TRBV5-4 and TRBJ2-3; 7 bases map to TRBD1. Germline assignment: CDR1 SGHNT and CDR2 YYREEE (reference sequence). V shed 4 bases, J shed 2 bases, and the junction held 13 bases outside the gene matches. The CDR3 covers 17 residues. CDR3 residues: CASSQTGALLPTDTQYF. The DNA for the CDR3 is TGTGCCAGCAGCCAAACAGGGGCCCTGTTGCCCACAGATACGCAGTATTTT.

This chain connects TRBV30 to TRBJ1-4, with a possible D match to TRBD1 (6 bases). Trimming took 0 bases from V and 8 from J, leaving 16 bases between them. CDR1 is GTSNPN, CDR2 SVGIG, per germline (reference sequence). This CDR3 spans 15 amino acids. Written as DNA, the CDR3 is TGTGCCTGGAGTGTGTCTGGGGGCGCGAGCGAAAAACTGTTTTTT. Translation gives CAWSVSGGASEKLFF.

J is TRBJ2-2 and V is TRBV6-6, with 8 bases that match TRBD2. V lost 6 bases to trimming and J lost 6 bases; unmatched junction nucleotides: 12. The CDR3 consists of 16 residues. Germline V gene sequence: CDR1 MNHNY, CDR2 SVGAGI (reference sequence). The CDR3 bases are TGTGCCAGCAGCTCTCCGGTAGCGGGAAGGGCCGGGGAGCTGTTTTTT. Its protein is CASSSPVAGRAGELFF.